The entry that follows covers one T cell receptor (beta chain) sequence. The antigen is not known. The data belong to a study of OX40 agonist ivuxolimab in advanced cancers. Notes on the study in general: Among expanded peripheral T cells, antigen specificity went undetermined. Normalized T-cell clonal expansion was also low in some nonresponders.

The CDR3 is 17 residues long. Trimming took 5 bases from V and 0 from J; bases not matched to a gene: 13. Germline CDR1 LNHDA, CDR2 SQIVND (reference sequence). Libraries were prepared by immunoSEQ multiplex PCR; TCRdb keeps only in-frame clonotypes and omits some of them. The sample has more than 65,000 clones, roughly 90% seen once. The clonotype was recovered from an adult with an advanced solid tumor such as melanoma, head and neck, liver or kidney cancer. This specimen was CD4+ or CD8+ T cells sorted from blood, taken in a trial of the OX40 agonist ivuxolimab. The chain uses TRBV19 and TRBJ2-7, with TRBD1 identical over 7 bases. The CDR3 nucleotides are TGTGCCAGTAGTCCCCACTTGACAGGGCCCAACTCCTACGAGCAGTACTTC. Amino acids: CASSPHLTGPNSYEQYF.